The present T cell receptor (beta chain) was sequenced within a study of blood T cell repertoires in COVID-19. The overall study: Whether acute or convalescent, the COVID-19 samples came from the United States, Italy and Spain. T cells, B-cell-depleted T cells, or PBMCs supplied cDNA or gDNA.

Sequencing used immunoSEQ multiplex PCR; TCRdb keeps in-frame clones, though not all of them. The sample holds 60,000 to 65,000 clones; approximately 80% are singletons and the top ten take about 10%. Seattle participants joined during active infection and were tracked over time. Germline assignment: CDR1 SNHLY and CDR2 FYNNEI. Trimming took off 6 bases at V and 7 bases at J, with 13 bases between the two ends. There are 13 residues in the CDR3. The rearrangement uses TRBV2 and TRBJ2-4, with D possibly being TRBD1 (6 bases). This TCR derives from a man aged 50-60 years with COVID-19, enrolled during active disease. The sample taken for sequencing was peripheral blood. DNA of the CDR3: TGTGCCAGCAGCCCAGAGGGGGTGAACATTCAGTACTTC. It codes for CASSPEGVNIQYF.